The clone carrying this TCR beta chain was seen more than once but under ten times. Its target is not known. These data are taken from a study of T cell responses to AZD1222 COVID-19 vaccine. Overall study findings and caveats: The study found vaccine-associated CD4 TCRs spanning spike, dominant at 160-218 and 743-854.

The CDR3 is 16 amino acids. Per germline, CDR1 MRHNA and CDR2 SNTAGT. V lost 0 bases, J lost 4 bases, and 12 bases lay in between. Profiled with immunoSEQ multiplex PCR; TCRdb holds only in-frame clones, not every one. The sample lists approximately 94,000 clones, approximately 90% occurring once. This sequence joins TRBV6-4 and TRBJ2-2; D is possibly TRBD1 (5 bases). The sample was peripheral blood, taken on day 0 of AZD1222 vaccination. This sequence was found in an adult in good health. As DNA, the CDR3 is TGTGCCAGCAGTGACTCGTCAGACAGCATCACCGGGGAGCTGTTTTTT. Amino acids: CASSDSSDSITGELFF.